This T cell receptor beta chain was sequenced in a study of blood T cell repertoires in COVID-19 (dated by TCRdb to 2020 to 2022). With regard to the full study: Samples from collaborators originated in the United States, Italy and Spain and spanned both the acute and convalescent phases of COVID-19. The material from the prospective study consisted of cDNA or gDNA derived from T cells, B-cell-depleted T cells, or PBMCs. Deeply sampled blood TCRbeta repertoires from subjects exposed to, actively infected with, or recovered from COVID-19 were included in the dataset. A freely available public database, intended as a resource for researchers studying the immune response to SARS-CoV-2, is where the repertoires were released. Samples came from the ongoing ImmuneRACE study (first 160 participants) plus 1,254 subjects from 6 global collaborators. Sample metadata almost always included a de-identified subject ID, COVID-19 status, age in years and sex. HLA class I and class II types, where available, came from metadata supplied by the sample provider rather than from assay-based typing. General study outcomes and caveats: The quantity of clinical and demographic metadata differed by source and by participant and was supplied without curation.

The CDR3 holds 12 amino acids from the cysteine to the phenylalanine. Only the CDR3 portion is preserved as DNA: 36 bases, with reading frame beginning at the first base. The germline V gene supplies CDR1 SGHDT and CDR2 YYEEEE. V drops 0 bases and J drops 8 bases, leaving 8 bases in between. The immunoSEQ Assay, a bias-controlled multiplex PCR, was used to amplify TCRbeta CDR3 regions from genomic DNA. Per the authors' processing: The number of nucleated cells in each sample was estimated from the amplification of reference gene primers within the assay. Sequence reads were collapsed and filtered to measure the absolute abundance of every unique TCRbeta CDR3 rearrangement. For each sample, productive Simpson clonality was calculated by taking the square root of Simpson's diversity index across productive rearrangements. The clones in this table, taken by TCRdb from immuneACCESS, are in-frame only. Not every clone is retained; where verified, under half of the shortfall comes from an unresolved V gene, and the cause of the rest is unknown. The DNA gave D and trimming, while V, J and clone size come from that table. The sample table contains a few hundred thousand clones; only one count was recorded for around nine tenths of them. Of the sample, 1.2% is held by the ten largest clones.

Concerning this clone itself: Its antigen is unknown. No per-base quality is available; no much larger clone lies one base away.

Participants in the prospective study were aged about 18 to 100 years, lived in 24 United States geographic areas, and enrolled through a virtual design. To assign participants to cohorts, the prospective study relied on clinical history that participants themselves reported in a screening survey and a study questionnaire. ImmuneRACE Cohort 3 recovered participants were defined by two consecutive negative NP/OP PCR tests, healthcare professional clearance, or symptom resolution. Mobile phlebotomists in the prospective study collected whole blood, serum and a nasopharyngeal or oropharyngeal swab from every participant. Participants in the prospective study had the option to provide additional blood draws and questionnaires over a 2-month period. Before DNA extraction, prospective study blood samples were shipped either frozen or at room temperature.

The sequence is built from TRBV5-6 and TRBJ1-1, with the D gene not confidently named. Sequenced material: PBMCs or T cells enriched from blood (not recorded which). The sequence was obtained from a woman in her late teens or twenties who had recovered from COVID-19. The sequence in DNA is TGTGCCAGCAGCTTGGGAGTTTCAGAAGCTTTCTTT. Its coded protein is CASSLGVSEAFF.